This T cell receptor (beta chain) is drawn from a study of cytomegalovirus exposure and HLA in healthy donors. Study results and caveats: The study dropped some indistinguishable V segments, TRBV6-2 and TRBV6-3 among them. Donors were assumed by presence/absence analyses to have roughly uniform sequencing depth. Later, an analysis showed that TCR beta chains associated with HLA were more clonally expanded than others that were equally common.

With regard to this clone: Its antigen is currently unknown.

Researchers ran the PCR with 60 Vbeta and 13 Jbeta primers. Source study methods: Later, an analysis found around 77 million unique TCR beta chains, and roughly 10 million of these were shared. Libraries were prepared by immunoSEQ multiplex PCR; TCRdb keeps only in-frame clonotypes and omits some of them. V and J calls and clone size follow that table, whereas D and trimming were derived from the DNA. Of about 100,000 clones detected, around 85% appear once; the ten largest clones hold approximately 4%. Germline lookup yields CDR1 DFQATT and CDR2 SNEGSKA (reference sequence). Deletions cut 6 bases from V and 4 bases from J, with 9 bases between. This CDR3 comprises 11 residues.

What was sequenced was PBMCs. The chain joins TRBV20-1 to TRBJ1-2; TRBD1 might be the D (5 bases). The sequence was obtained from a man aged 30 to 45 in good health and CMV-seronegative. CDR3 amino acids: CSAHDSYGYTF. CDR3 nucleotides: TGCAGTGCCCACGACAGCTATGGCTACACCTTC.